The present T cell receptor beta chain was sequenced within a study of blood T cell repertoires in COVID-19. Measured with immunoSEQ multiplex PCR; TCRdb has only the in-frame clones, and not every one. The sample has 350,000 to 400,000 clones, about nine tenths seen once; the top ten hold around 1.7%. The germline gives CDR1 LGHNA, CDR2 YNFKEQ. J lost 3 bases, V lost 3 bases, and 12 bases had no gene match. CDR3 length equals 17 residues. Source material: PBMCs or T cells enriched from blood (not recorded which). This receptor was obtained from a woman aged 25 to 39 who had recovered from COVID-19. V gene TRBV4-2 combines with J gene TRBJ2-7; 9 bases line up with TRBD2. The CDR3 region is CASSQPRGSGRIYEQYF. The CDR3, as DNA: TGTGCCAGCAGCCAGCCACGGGGTAGCGGGAGAATCTACGAGCAGTACTTC.